This T cell receptor beta chain was recovered during a study of stem cell transplantation in POMP-related autoinflammatory disease. Study details: Hypothesis: faulty thymoproteasomes impair CD8+ T-cell selection, skewing TRB repertoires. General study points: Patients with PRAID showed a restricted number of unique TRB V-J gene pairings.

On this clone itself: Its specificity is unknown.

Libraries were prepared by immunoSEQ multiplex PCR; TCRdb keeps only in-frame clonotypes and omits some of them. The sample lists some 33,000 clones, about 86% occurring once. The clonotype comes from a human donor with POMP-related autoinflammation and immune dysregulation (PRAID). Material: CD4+ T cells from PBMCs, obtained before stem cell transplantation.

CDR3 loop: CASSFGGNFPEAFF. For the CDR3, the DNA is TGTGCCAGCAGCTTTGGGGGGAATTTCCCTGAAGCTTTCTTT. V is TRBV5-4 and J is TRBJ1-1; possible D gene TRBD1, 5 bases. This CDR3 has 14 residues. V was pared by 2 bases and J by 6 bases, with 14 bases between. Germline CDR1 and CDR2: SGHNT and YYREEE (reference sequence).